A single sample is the source of the 27 T cell receptor beta chains below, sequenced in a study of T cells in Graves' hyperthyroidism and ophthalmopathy. Amplified TCR beta CDR3 regions derived from RNA transcripts. The HTBI set primed first-round TCR CDR3 RT-PCR. TCRdb re-called the multiplex PCR reads with MiXCR, one entry per CDR3 protein. The repertoire holds 500,000 to 800,000 distinct CDR3 sequences, roughly 15% seen once, with around 12% in the top ten. The sample taken for sequencing was blood. These TCRs come from a woman in her fifties or sixties with Graves' ophthalmopathy.

The CDR3 nucleotides read TGTGCCAGCAGCTTGGCCGACAGGAGGAATGAGCAGTTCTTC. Translating gives CASSLADRRNEQFF. The J gene is TRBJ2-1, the V gene TRBV5-4, with TRBD1 as a possible D gene (6 bases). Trimming removed 0 bases from V and 7 bases from J, with 11 bases in between. From germline, CDR1 is SGHNT and CDR2 YYREEE (reference sequence). The CDR3 loop spans 14 amino acids. Supplemented by reference TRBV5-4 and TRBJ2-1, the full variable domain reads ETGVTQSPTHLIKTRGQQVTLRCSSQSGHNTVSWYQQALGQGPQFIFQYYREEENGRGNFPPRFSGLQFPNYSSELNVNALELDDSALYLCASSLADRRNEQFFGPGTRLTVL.

In the case of this clonotype: This sequence may be a read error, since a much larger clone differs from it by one base. The rearrangement joins TRBV5-1 to TRBJ1-5; 7 bases agree with TRBD1. This CDR3 region has 14 residues. Germline lookup yields CDR1 SGHRS and CDR2 YFSETQ. The CDR3 nucleotides are TGCGCCAGCAGCTGGACAGGTTTACAACAGCCCCAGCGTTTT. Amino acid sequence: CASSWTGLQQPQRF.

This clonotype appeared many times. The rearrangement links TRBV28 to TRBJ2-7; unclear D gene. V lost 2 bases to trimming and J lost 4 bases, with 6 bases between them. This CDR3 is built from 12 residues. The V gene's germline CDR1 is MDHEN and CDR2 SYDVKM. Written as DNA, the CDR3 is TGTGCCAGCAGTTTAAGTTTTTACGAGCAGTACTTC. It is translated as CASSLSFYEQYF. Together with reference TRBV28 and TRBJ2-7, the CDR3 gives the full variable domain: DVKVTQSSRYLVKRTGEKVFLECVQDMDHENMFWYRQDPGLGLRLIYFSYDVKMKEKGDIPEGYSVSREKKERFSLILESASTNQTSMYLCASSLSFYEQYFGPGTRLTVT.

The chain recombines TRBV2 with TRBJ1-1; a weak D match, TRBD1 (6 bases). CDR1 and CDR2 (germline): SNHLY, FYNNEI. This CDR3 has 15 residues. V lost 3 bases, J lost 3 bases, and 14 bases lay in between. The CDR3 reads CASSETRGGDTEAFF. CDR3 in DNA: TGTGCCAGCAGTGAGACCAGGGGTGGGGACACTGAAGCTTTCTTT.

This clonotype was counted many times. This chain links TRBV6-2 or TRBV6-3 with TRBJ2-3; no reliable D call. The germline V and J ends were trimmed by 6 bases and 5 bases, with 9 bases remaining between them. The CDR3 has 12 residues. Germline V gene data show CDR1 as MNHEY and CDR2 as SVGEGT. The CDR3, as DNA: TGTGCCAGCAGCACCCGTAGAGATACGCAGTATTTT. Residues: CASSTRRDTQYF.

This clonotype was picked up many times. The CDR3 DNA reads TGTGCCAGCAGTCCGCAACTAGCGGGAGGTATAAATGAGCAGTTCTTC. This codes for CASSPQLAGGINEQFF. The gene calls are TRBV12-3 or TRBV12-4 and TRBJ2-1; TRBD2 matches at 12 bases. Trimming at V came to 5 bases and at J to 7 bases, leaving 9 bases not matched to a gene. The length of the CDR3 is 16 residues.

There are a few counts of this clonotype. This chain joins TRBV20-1 and TRBJ2-1, with TRBD2 identical over 14 bases. In germline, CDR1 is DFQATT, CDR2 SNEGSKA (reference sequence). CDR3 length equals 17 residues. CDR3 residues: CSTTGLAGVGSYNEQFF. For the CDR3, the DNA is TGCAGCACTACGGGACTAGCGGGAGTCGGATCCTACAATGAGCAGTTCTTC.

This clonotype was counted many times. The CDR3 bases are TGTGCCAGCAGCTTCCAAACTAGCGCCCCCTTGGAGCAGTACTTC. Protein sequence: CASSFQTSAPLEQYF. The chain uses TRBV7-2 and TRBJ2-7, with TRBD2 matching over 7 bases. The germline gives CDR1 SGHTA, CDR2 FQGNSA. The CDR3 is 15 amino acids. Unmatched junction bases numbered 12, after V lost 3 bases and J lost 7 bases.

This clonotype has more than one count but fewer than ten. The chain combines TRBV5-5 with TRBJ2-7; TRBD1 matches 7 bases. Trimming took 4 bases from V and 2 from J; bases not matched to a gene: 6. The germline V gene encodes CDR1 SGHKS and CDR2 YYEKEE (reference sequence). There are 14 residues in the CDR3. CDR3 in amino acids: CASSRTGQPYEQYF. The CDR3 DNA is TGTGCCAGCAGCCGAACGGGACAGCCCTACGAGCAGTACTTC. Filled out from reference TRBV5-5 and TRBJ2-7, the complete variable domain reads DAGVTQSPTHLIKTRGQQVTLRCSPISGHKSVSWYQQVLGQGPQFIFQYYEKEERGRGNFPDRFSARQFPNYSSELNVNALLLGDSALYLCASSRTGQPYEQYFGPGTRLTVT.

Regarding this clonotype: The germline gene is not matched at one end of the junction; a read error may be the cause. This chain connects TRBV5-1 to TRBJ2-1, with 11 bases fitting TRBD2. CDR1 and CDR2 (germline): SGHRS, YFSETQ. This CDR3 is 15 amino acids long. As DNA, the CDR3 is TGCGCCTGCAGCCCGGGACTAGCGGCTTACAATGAGCAGTTCTTC. It encodes CACSPGLAAYNEQFF.

At least ten counts were recorded for this clonotype. The chain is built from TRBV3-1 and TRBJ1-1, with D hard to call. Per germline, CDR1 LGHDT and CDR2 YNNKEL (reference sequence). The CDR3 has 15 residues. Trimming shortened V by 0 bases and J by 0 bases, and 8 bases separated the two germline ends. The CDR3 nucleotides are TGTGCCAGCAGCCAAGAAGCAGGCCTGAACACTGAAGCTTTCTTT. It specifies CASSQEAGLNTEAFF.

The sample holds many counts of this clonotype. This sequence joins TRBV28 and TRBJ2-5, with TRBD2 identical over 10 bases. The junction had 13 bases not matched to a gene; V was cut back by 2 bases and J by 4 bases. The CDR3 sequence is 18 residues long. Germline assignment: CDR1 MDHEN and CDR2 SYDVKM. Written as DNA, the CDR3 is TGTGCCAGCAGTTTAACTCCCGGGGTAGCGGGAGGTGGAGAGACCCAGTACTTC. It encodes CASSLTPGVAGGGETQYF.

V is TRBV25-1 and J is TRBJ1-5, with 7 bases that match TRBD1. Germline lookup yields CDR1 MGHDK and CDR2 SYGVNS. V was pared by 5 bases and J by 3 bases, with 7 bases of the junction left unmatched. The CDR3 consists of 15 residues. CDR3 sequence: CASSPTGKDNQPQHF. In nucleotides, the CDR3 is TGTGCCAGCAGTCCGACAGGGAAGGACAATCAGCCCCAGCATTTT.

This clonotype was found many times. This sequence joins TRBV28 and TRBJ1-2; TRBD1 matches 11 bases. Trimming removed 7 bases from V and 4 bases from J; junction bases left unmatched: 8. The V gene's germline CDR1 is MDHEN and CDR2 SYDVKM. This CDR3 comprises 15 residues. The CDR3 spells CASTQGGTGGYGYTF. In DNA, the CDR3 is TGTGCCAGCACCCAAGGTGGGACAGGGGGCTATGGCTACACCTTC.

This clonotype appeared many times. The chain employs TRBV5-1 and TRBJ2-7; the D gene is possibly TRBD2 (5 bases). V lost 1 base and J 7 bases, leaving 12 bases between the germline ends. The CDR3 runs to 13 residues. Per the germline V gene, CDR1 is SGHRS and CDR2 is YFSETQ. The CDR3 region has the DNA TGCGCCAGCAGCTTGATCCCCCGGAGGGAGCAGTACTTC. As protein: CASSLIPRREQYF.

This clonotype occurred a few times. This clone may be a read error of a much larger clone one base away. This chain uses TRBV6-2 or TRBV6-3 with TRBJ1-4; TRBD1 might be the D (5 bases). The CDR3 runs 18 residues. V lost 6 bases, J lost 8 bases, and 28 bases lay in between. CDR1 is MNHEY and CDR2 is SVGEGT in the germline V gene. The CDR3 coding sequence is TGTGCCAGCAGCGTATCCCCTTTTGAGGCAGGGTTTGGCGAAAAACTGTTTTTT. This sequence encodes CASSVSPFEAGFGEKLFF.

This clonotype was detected many times. This chain uses TRBV6-1 with TRBJ2-7, with D possibly being TRBD1 (6 bases). The CDR3 totals 14 residues. The germline V gene has CDR1 MNHNS and CDR2 SASEGT. The V gene lost 8 bases and the J gene lost 1 base, with 15 bases spanning the gap. In DNA, the CDR3 is TGTGCCAGCTATAAGTTGCAGGGGTCCTACGAGCAGTACTTC. This gives the protein CASYKLQGSYEQYF.

This clonotype has a count of ten or more. The gene calls are TRBV7-2 and TRBJ2-7; D not resolved. The CDR3 is made up of 15 amino acids. CDR1 SGHTA and CDR2 FQGNSA come from the germline V gene. Trimming removed 5 bases from V and 7 bases from J, with 21 bases in between. The CDR3 here is CASSQNAPLPFEQYF. In DNA, the CDR3 is TGTGCCAGCAGCCAGAATGCACCCCTACCCTTTGAGCAGTACTTC.

Ten or more counts support this clonotype. The rearrangement joins TRBV2 to TRBJ2-3; 8 bases align to TRBD1. The CDR3 loop spans 16 amino acids. The V segment lost 4 bases and the J segment 0 bases; nucleotides outside the gene matches: 6. Per germline, CDR1 SNHLY and CDR2 FYNNEI. The CDR3 bases are TGTGCCAGCAGTGTACAGGGGGATTGGAGCACAGATACGCAGTATTTT. As protein: CASSVQGDWSTDTQYF.

A note on this clonotype: A much larger clone lies one base from this, so it may be a read error. The genes are TRBV5-1 and TRBJ2-3; 12 nucleotides line up with TRBD2. Germline CDR1 SGHRS, CDR2 YFSETQ. CDR3 length: 15 amino acids. The CDR3 loop is CAGSLTSGRSDTQYF. The CDR3 bases are TGCGCCGGCAGCTTGACTAGCGGGAGATCAGATACGCAGTATTTT.

This clonotype occurred many times. The J gene is TRBJ2-7, the V gene TRBV3-1, with 11 bases lining up with TRBD2. V shed 3 bases, J shed 5 bases, and the junction held 9 bases outside the gene matches. The germline V gene has CDR1 LGHDT and CDR2 YNNKEL (reference sequence). The CDR3 extends over 16 amino acids. For the CDR3, the DNA is TGTGCCAGCAGCCACCAACTACTAGCGGGAGTCCACGAGCAGTACTTC. It translates to CASSHQLLAGVHEQYF.

Many counts were recorded for this clonotype. CDR3 amino acids: CASSSGQGAAGYTF. CDR3 coding DNA: TGTGCCAGCTCATCGGGACAGGGGGCGGCGGGCTACACCTTC. V gene TRBV18 combines with J gene TRBJ1-2; 12 nucleotides align to TRBD1. Trimming cost V 5 bases and J 8 bases; bases outside gene matches: 6. This CDR3 has 14 amino acids. Germline V gene lookup returns CDR1 KGHSH and CDR2 LQKENI.

The chain has TRBV28 and TRBJ2-5, with 9 bases lining up with TRBD2. The CDR3 contains 14 residues. CDR1 and CDR2 (germline): MDHEN, SYDVKM. J was trimmed by 3 bases and V by 5 bases; bases with no gene match: 4. CDR3 nucleotide sequence: TGTGCCAGCAGTGGGCGACTAGCGGAAGAGACCCAGTACTTC. This gives the protein CASSGRLAEETQYF.

This clonotype was picked up many times. This chain links TRBV18 with TRBJ1-2; the match to TRBD1 covers 9 bases. J gave up 3 bases and V 3 bases, and 5 bases lay outside the gene matches. This CDR3 comprises 15 residues. Germline CDR1 is KGHSH and CDR2 is LQKENI. The CDR3 coding sequence is TGTGCCAGCTCACCGGAACAGGGGGCGGACTATGGCTACACCTTC. Encoded protein: CASSPEQGADYGYTF.

A remark on this clonotype: A clone one base away is much larger, so this may be a read error. This chain uses TRBV15 with TRBJ1-4; D unresolved. Per the germline V gene, CDR1 is LNHNV and CDR2 is YYDKDF (reference sequence). This CDR3 is 15 amino acids long. CDR3 loop: CAASYNRPNAVKLFF. The CDR3 DNA sequence: TGTGCCGCCAGCTATAACCGGCCTAACGCGGTAAAACTGTTTTTT.

The CDR3 spells CASSPPPSYEQFF. CDR3 bases: TGTGCCAGCAGTCCCCCCCCTAGCTATGAGCAGTTCTTC. The chain links TRBV28 to TRBJ2-1, with D tentatively TRBD2 (5 bases). Germline V lookup: CDR1 MDHEN, CDR2 SYDVKM. The CDR3 extends over 13 amino acids. The ends were cut back, 5 bases at V and 8 bases at J, with 13 bases in the middle.

The chain uses TRBV5-1 and TRBJ2-4; 12 bases agree with TRBD2. The V and J ends lost 5 bases and 3 bases, in that order; junction bases with no gene match: 6. CDR1 SGHRS and CDR2 YFSETQ come from the germline V gene. The CDR3 has 16 amino acids. This CDR3 is CASSFGLAGNKNIQYF. DNA of the CDR3: TGCGCCAGCAGTTTCGGACTAGCGGGAAACAAAAACATTCAGTACTTC.